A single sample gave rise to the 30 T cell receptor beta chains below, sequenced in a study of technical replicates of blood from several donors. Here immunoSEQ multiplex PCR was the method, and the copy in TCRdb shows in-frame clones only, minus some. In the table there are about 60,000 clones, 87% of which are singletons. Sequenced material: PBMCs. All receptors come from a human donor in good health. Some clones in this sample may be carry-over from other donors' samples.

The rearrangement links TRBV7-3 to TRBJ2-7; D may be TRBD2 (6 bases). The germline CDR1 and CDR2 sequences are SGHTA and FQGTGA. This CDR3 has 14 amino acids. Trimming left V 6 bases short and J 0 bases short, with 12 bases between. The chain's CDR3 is CASSHTGGSYEQYF. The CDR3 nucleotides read TGTGCCAGCAGTCATACCGGGGGCTCCTACGAGCAGTACTTC.

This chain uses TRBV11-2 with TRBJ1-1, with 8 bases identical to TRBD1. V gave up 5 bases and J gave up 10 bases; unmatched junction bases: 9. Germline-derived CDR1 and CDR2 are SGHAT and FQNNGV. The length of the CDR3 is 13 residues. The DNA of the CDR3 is TGTGCCAGCAGCCTCCTACAGGGGGTAGGAGCTTTCTTT. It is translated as CASSLLQGVGAFF.

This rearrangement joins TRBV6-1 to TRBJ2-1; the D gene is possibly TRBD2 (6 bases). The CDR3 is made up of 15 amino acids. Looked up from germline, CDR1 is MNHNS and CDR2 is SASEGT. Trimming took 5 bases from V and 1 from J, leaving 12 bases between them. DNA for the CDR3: TGTGCCAGCAGTCCAGACGGGGGATCCTACAATGAGCAGTTCTTC. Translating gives CASSPDGGSYNEQFF.

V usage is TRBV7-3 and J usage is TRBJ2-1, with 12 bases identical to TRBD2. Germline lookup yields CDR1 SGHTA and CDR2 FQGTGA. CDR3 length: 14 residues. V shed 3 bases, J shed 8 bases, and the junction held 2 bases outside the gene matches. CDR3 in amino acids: CASSLGLAGDEQFF. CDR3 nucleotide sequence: TGTGCCAGCAGCTTGGGACTAGCGGGTGATGAGCAGTTCTTC.

CDR3 in DNA: TGTGCCAGCTCCCCCGCCGCCCGGAGCTCCTACGAGCAGTACTTC. Protein: CASSPAARSSYEQYF. The chain has TRBV18 and TRBJ2-7; the D is unclear. The V end lost 6 bases, the J end lost 0 bases, and 15 bases lay between the germline ends. CDR1 and CDR2 from the germline V gene are KGHSH and LQKENI. The CDR3 extends over 15 amino acids. Based on the CDR3 plus reference TRBV18 and TRBJ2-7, the full variable domain is NAGVMQNPRHLVRRRGQEARLRCSPMKGHSHVYWYRQLPEEGLKFMVYLQKENIIDESGMPKERFSAEFPKEGPSILRIQQVVRGDSAAYFCASSPAARSSYEQYFGPGTRLTVT.

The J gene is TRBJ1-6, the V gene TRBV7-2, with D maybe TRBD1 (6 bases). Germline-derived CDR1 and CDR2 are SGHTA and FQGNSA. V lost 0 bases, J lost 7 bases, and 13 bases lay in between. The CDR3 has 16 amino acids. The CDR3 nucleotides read TGTGCCAGCAGCTTAGCGTGGACAGTAAGGAATTCACCCCTCCACTTT. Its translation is CASSLAWTVRNSPLHF. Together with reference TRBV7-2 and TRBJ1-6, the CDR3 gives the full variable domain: GAGVSQSPSNKVTEKGKDVELRCDPISGHTALYWYRQSLGQGLEFLIYFQGNSAPDKSGLPSDRFSAERTGGSVSTLTIQRTQQEDSAVYLCASSLAWTVRNSPLHFGNGTRLTVT.

CDR3 nucleotide sequence: TGTGCCAGCAGCGTAGTGGTAGCGGGGAACACCGGGGAGCTGTTTTTT. It specifies CASSVVVAGNTGELFF. This chain connects TRBV9 to TRBJ2-2; TRBD2 matches at 7 bases. CDR3 length equals 16 residues. Trimming at V came to 0 bases and at J to 1 base, leaving 3 bases not matched to a gene. Germline-derived CDR1 and CDR2 are SGDLS and YYNGEE.

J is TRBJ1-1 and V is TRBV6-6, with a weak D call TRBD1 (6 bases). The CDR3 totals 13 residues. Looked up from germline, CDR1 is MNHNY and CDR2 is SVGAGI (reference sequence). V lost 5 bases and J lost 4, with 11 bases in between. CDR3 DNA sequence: TGTGCCAGCAGTCTCGGGGGGCTCACTGAAGCTTTCTTT. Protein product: CASSLGGLTEAFF.

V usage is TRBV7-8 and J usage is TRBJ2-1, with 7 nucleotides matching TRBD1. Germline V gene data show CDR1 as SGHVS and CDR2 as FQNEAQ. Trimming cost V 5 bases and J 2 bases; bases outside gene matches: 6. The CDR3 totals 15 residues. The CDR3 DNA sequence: TGTGCCAGCAGCATACGACAGGGAACCTACAATGAGCAGTTCTTC. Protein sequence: CASSIRQGTYNEQFF.

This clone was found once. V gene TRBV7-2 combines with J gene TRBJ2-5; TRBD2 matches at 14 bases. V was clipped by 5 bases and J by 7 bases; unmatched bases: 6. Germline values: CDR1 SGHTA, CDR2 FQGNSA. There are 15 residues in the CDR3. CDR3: CASSRTSGRLGTQYF. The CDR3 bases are TGTGCCAGCAGCCGGACTAGCGGGAGGTTGGGGACCCAGTACTTC. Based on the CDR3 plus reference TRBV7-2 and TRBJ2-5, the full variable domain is GAGVSQSPSNKVTEKGKDVELRCDPISGHTALYWYRQSLGQGLEFLIYFQGNSAPDKSGLPSDRFSAERTGGSVSTLTIQRTQQEDSAVYLCASSRTSGRLGTQYFGPGTRLLVL.

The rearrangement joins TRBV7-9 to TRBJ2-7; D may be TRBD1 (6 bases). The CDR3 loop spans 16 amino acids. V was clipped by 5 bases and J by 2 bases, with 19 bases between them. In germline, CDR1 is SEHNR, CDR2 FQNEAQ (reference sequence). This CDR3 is CASSPHGEGVAYEQYF. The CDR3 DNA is TGTGCCAGCAGCCCCCACGGTGAGGGGGTGGCCTACGAGCAGTACTTC. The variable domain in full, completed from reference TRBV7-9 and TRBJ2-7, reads DTGVSQNPRHKITKRGQNVTFRCDPISEHNRLYWYRQTLGQGPEFLTYFQNEAQLEKSRLLSDRFSAERPKGSFSTLEIQRTEQGDSAMYLCASSPHGEGVAYEQYFGPGTRLTVT.

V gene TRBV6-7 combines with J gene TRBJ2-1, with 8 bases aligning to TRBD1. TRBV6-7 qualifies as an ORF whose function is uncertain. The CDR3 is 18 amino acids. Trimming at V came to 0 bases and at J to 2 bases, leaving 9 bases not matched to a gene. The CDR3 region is CASSYSSAGRGPYNEQFF. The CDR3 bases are TGTGCCAGCAGTTACTCCTCGGCGGGCAGGGGGCCCTACAATGAGCAGTTCTTC.

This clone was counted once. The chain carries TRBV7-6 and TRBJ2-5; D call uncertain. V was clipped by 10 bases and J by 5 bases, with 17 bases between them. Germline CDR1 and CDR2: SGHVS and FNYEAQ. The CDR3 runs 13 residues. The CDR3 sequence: CATLGGWSETQYF. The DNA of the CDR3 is TGTGCCACCCTCGGCGGTTGGTCGGAGACCCAGTACTTC.

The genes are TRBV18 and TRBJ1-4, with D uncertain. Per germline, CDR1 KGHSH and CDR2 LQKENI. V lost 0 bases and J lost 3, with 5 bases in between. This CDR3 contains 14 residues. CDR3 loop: CASSPPSSNEKLFF. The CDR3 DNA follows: TGTGCCAGCTCACCACCCAGTTCTAATGAAAAACTGTTTTTT.

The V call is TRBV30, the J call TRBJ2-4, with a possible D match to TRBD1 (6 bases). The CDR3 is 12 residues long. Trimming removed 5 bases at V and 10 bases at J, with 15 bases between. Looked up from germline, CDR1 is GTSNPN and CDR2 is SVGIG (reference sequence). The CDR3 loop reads CAWEYRESIQYF. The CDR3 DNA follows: TGTGCCTGGGAATACAGGGAGAGTATTCAGTACTTC.

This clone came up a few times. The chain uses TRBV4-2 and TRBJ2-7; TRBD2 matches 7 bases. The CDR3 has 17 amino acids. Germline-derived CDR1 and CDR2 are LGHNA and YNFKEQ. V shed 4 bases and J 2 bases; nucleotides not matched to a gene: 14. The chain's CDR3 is CASSPMFVGGSPYEQYF. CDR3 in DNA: TGTGCCAGCAGCCCTATGTTCGTGGGCGGGAGCCCCTACGAGCAGTACTTC.

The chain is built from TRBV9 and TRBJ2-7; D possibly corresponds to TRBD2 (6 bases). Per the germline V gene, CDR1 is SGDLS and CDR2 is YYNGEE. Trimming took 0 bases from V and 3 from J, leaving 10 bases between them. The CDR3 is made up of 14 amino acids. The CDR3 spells CASSVAPAGYEQYF. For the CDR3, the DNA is TGTGCCAGCAGCGTAGCCCCAGCGGGCTACGAGCAGTACTTC.

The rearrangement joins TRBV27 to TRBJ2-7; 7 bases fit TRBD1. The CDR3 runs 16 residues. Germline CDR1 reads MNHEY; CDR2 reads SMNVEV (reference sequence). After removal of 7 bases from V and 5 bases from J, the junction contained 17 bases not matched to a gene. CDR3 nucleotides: TGTGCCAGCAATAGAAGGGGGCTAGCCCTCCCGGACGAGCAGTACTTC. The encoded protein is CASNRRGLALPDEQYF.

The CDR3 reads CASRGTGNNYGYTF. The DNA of the CDR3 is TGTGCCAGTAGGGGGACAGGGAACAACTATGGCTACACCTTC. The chain combines TRBV19 with TRBJ1-2, with 9 bases fitting TRBD1. This CDR3 has 14 residues. V dropped 6 bases and J dropped 2; count of bases not matched to a gene: 4. Germline CDR1 LNHDA, CDR2 SQIVND (reference sequence).

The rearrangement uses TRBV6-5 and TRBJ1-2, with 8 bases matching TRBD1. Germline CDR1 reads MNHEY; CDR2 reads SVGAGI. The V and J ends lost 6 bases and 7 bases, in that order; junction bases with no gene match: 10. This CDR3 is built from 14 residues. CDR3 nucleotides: TGTGCCAGCAGGTCTCAGGGGGCCCTAGGTGGCTACACCTTC. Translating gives CASRSQGALGGYTF.

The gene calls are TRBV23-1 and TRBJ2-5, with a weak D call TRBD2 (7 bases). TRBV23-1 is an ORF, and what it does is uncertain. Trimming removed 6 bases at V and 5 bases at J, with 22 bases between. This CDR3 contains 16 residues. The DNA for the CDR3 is TGCGCCAGCAGCCCAGGGAAGGGGGGGGTTGTGGAGACCCAGTACTTC. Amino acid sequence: CASSPGKGGVVETQYF.

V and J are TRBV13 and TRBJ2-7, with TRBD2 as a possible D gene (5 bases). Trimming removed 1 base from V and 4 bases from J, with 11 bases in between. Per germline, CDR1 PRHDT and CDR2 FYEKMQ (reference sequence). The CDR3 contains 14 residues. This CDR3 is CASSLERDSYEQYF. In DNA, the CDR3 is TGTGCCAGCAGCTTAGAACGGGATTCGTACGAGCAGTACTTC.

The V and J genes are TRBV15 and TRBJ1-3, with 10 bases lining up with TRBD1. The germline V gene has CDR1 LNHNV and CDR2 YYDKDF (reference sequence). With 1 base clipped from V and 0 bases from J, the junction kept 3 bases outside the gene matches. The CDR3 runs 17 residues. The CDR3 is CATSRGTGGPSGNTIYF. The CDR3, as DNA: TGTGCCACCAGCAGAGGGACAGGGGGACCCTCTGGAAACACCATATATTTT. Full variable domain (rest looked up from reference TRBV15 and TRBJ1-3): DAMVIQNPRYQVTQFGKPVTLSCSQTLNHNVMYWYQQKSSQAPKLLFHYYDKDFNNEADTPDNFQSRRPNTSFCFLDIRSPGLGDTAMYLCATSRGTGGPSGNTIYFGEGSWLTVV.

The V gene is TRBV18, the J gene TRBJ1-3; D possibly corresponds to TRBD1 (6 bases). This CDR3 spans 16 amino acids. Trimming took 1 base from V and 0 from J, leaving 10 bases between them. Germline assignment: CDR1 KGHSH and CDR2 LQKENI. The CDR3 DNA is TGTGCCAGCTCACCACGGGAGGGGGTCTCTGGAAACACCATATATTTT. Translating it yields CASSPREGVSGNTIYF. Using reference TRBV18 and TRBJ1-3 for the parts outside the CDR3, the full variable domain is NAGVMQNPRHLVRRRGQEARLRCSPMKGHSHVYWYRQLPEEGLKFMVYLQKENIIDESGMPKERFSAEFPKEGPSILRIQQVVRGDSAAYFCASSPREGVSGNTIYFGEGSWLTVV.

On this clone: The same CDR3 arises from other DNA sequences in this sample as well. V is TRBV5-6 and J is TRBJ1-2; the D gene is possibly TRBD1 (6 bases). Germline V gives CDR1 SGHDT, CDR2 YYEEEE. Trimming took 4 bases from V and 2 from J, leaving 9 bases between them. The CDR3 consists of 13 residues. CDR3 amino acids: CASSLGQNYGYTF. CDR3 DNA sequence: TGTGCCAGCAGCCTAGGACAGAACTATGGCTACACCTTC.

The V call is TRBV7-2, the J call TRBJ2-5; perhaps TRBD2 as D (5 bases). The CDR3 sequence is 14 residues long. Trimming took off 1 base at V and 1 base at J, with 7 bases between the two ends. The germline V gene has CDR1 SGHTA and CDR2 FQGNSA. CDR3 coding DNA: TGTGCCAGCAGCTTAGGCAGCGGCCAAGAGACCCAGTACTTC. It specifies CASSLGSGQETQYF.

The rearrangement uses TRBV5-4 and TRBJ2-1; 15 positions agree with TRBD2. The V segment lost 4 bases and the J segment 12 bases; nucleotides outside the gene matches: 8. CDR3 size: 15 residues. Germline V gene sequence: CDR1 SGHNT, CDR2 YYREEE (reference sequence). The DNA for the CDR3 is TGTGCCAGCAGCCTGAGGACTAGCGGGGGGGAGCGGCAGTTCTTC. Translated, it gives CASSLRTSGGERQFF.

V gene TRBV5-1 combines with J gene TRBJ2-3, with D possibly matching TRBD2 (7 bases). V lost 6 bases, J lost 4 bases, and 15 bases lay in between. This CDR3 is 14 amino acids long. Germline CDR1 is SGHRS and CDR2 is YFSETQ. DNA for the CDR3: TGCGCCAGCACCAAGGGGGGGGCGGCAGATACGCAGTATTTT. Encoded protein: CASTKGGAADTQYF.

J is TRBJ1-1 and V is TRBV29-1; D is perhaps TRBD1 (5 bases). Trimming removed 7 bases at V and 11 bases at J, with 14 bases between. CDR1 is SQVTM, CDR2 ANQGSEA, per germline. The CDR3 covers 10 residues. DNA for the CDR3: TGCAGCGCTTTGGACATCCGGGCTTTCTTT. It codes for CSALDIRAFF.

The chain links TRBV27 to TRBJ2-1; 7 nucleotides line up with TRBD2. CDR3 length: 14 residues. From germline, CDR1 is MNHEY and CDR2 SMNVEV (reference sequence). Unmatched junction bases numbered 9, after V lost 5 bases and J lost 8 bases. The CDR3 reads CASSLRDYGYEQFF. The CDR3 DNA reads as TGTGCCAGCAGTCTCCGGGACTATGGGTATGAGCAGTTCTTC.